This T cell receptor (beta chain) originates from a study of blood T cell repertoires in COVID-19. This CDR3 contains 12 residues. In germline, CDR1 is KGHDR, CDR2 SFDVKD. Losses at the gene ends were 9 bases for V and 5 bases for J; bases not matched to a gene: 1. Clones were sequenced by immunoSEQ multiplex PCR, and TCRdb holds only the in-frame ones, with some missing. This table has more than 200,000 clones, around nine tenths appearing once. Sequencing used peripheral blood. The receptor's source is a man younger than 40 with active or convalescent COVID-19. The chain carries TRBV24-1 and TRBJ2-2; 8 bases match TRBD1. The CDR3 protein is CATGTGTGELFF. The CDR3 DNA sequence: TGTGCCACCGGGACAGGTACCGGGGAGCTGTTTTTT.